These 13 T cell receptor beta chains originate from one sample sequenced in a study of T-cell memory formation after mild COVID-19. Each CDR3 protein is one row after TCRdb ran MiXCR on the 5' RACE reads. The sample contains 300,000 to 400,000 distinct CDR3 sequences, roughly 13% of which appear only once. The source material was PBMCs or a T cell subset sorted from them (not recorded which). These receptors all come from a man younger than 30 who had mild COVID-19 (a few samples of this study predate the infection). Cell type and time point are not known.

The rearrangement joins TRBV9 to TRBJ2-5; D gene ambiguous. Germline values: CDR1 SGDLS, CDR2 YYNGEE. This CDR3 has 13 residues. V lost 0 bases and J 3 bases, leaving 6 bases between the germline ends. The CDR3 DNA sequence: TGTGCCAGCAGCGTAGCTGTGGAAGAGACCCAGTACTTC. Its protein product is CASSVAVEETQYF.

This clonotype was seen ten or more times. The rearrangement links TRBV6-5 to TRBJ2-2; 9 nucleotides line up with TRBD2. The CDR3 sequence is 18 residues long. With V trimmed by 2 bases and J by 1 base, 8 bases remained unmatched. The germline CDR1 and CDR2 sequences are MNHEY and SVGAGI. DNA of the CDR3: TGTGCCAGCAGTTACGGCGGGGGGGCCGTTCAGAACACCGGGGAGCTGTTTTTT. It encodes CASSYGGGAVQNTGELFF.

This chain links TRBV25-1 with TRBJ2-5; weak D call: TRBD1 (5 bases). Germline loops: CDR1 MGHDK, CDR2 SYGVNS. V shed 1 base and J shed 3 bases, with 9 bases lying between them. The CDR3 consists of 14 residues. CDR3 protein: CASSESGFKETQYF. CDR3 in DNA: TGTGCCAGCAGTGAATCAGGGTTCAAAGAGACCCAGTACTTC.

This clonotype was counted once. This chain uses TRBV6-2 or TRBV6-3 with TRBJ2-2; no clear D gene. The CDR3 runs to 15 residues. The V end lost 4 bases, the J end lost 6 bases, and 15 bases lay between the germline ends. Germline assignment: CDR1 MNHEY and CDR2 SVGEGT. In DNA, the CDR3 is TGTGCCAGCAGTTCCAGCCCACTGGGCGCCGGGGAGCTGTTTTTT. Translated, it gives CASSSSPLGAGELFF.

This clonotype was seen a handful of times. The chain recombines TRBV24-1 with TRBJ2-1; D perhaps matches TRBD1 (5 bases). Germline V gives CDR1 KGHDR, CDR2 SFDVKD. The germline V and J ends were trimmed by 2 bases and 5 bases, with 12 bases remaining between them. The CDR3 has 15 amino acids. Written as DNA, the CDR3 is TGTGCCACCAGTGATTCAGGGTATTCCCACAATGAGCAGTTCTTC. This translates into CATSDSGYSHNEQFF.

This clonotype was picked up a small number of times. The rearrangement joins TRBV29-1 to TRBJ1-1, with D hard to call. CDR1 and CDR2 (germline): SQVTM, ANQGSEA. The CDR3 length is 14 residues. Trimming took off 3 bases at V and 4 bases at J, with 15 bases between the two ends. CDR3 coding DNA: TGCAGCGTTGAGGTCACGTCGGGGTTCACTGAAGCTTTCTTT. Protein: CSVEVTSGFTEAFF.

The chain is built from TRBV15 and TRBJ1-2; 7 nucleotides align to TRBD1. The V gene's germline CDR1 is LNHNV and CDR2 YYDKDF (reference sequence). The CDR3 runs 14 residues. V was clipped by 1 base and J by 4 bases; unmatched bases: 3. The CDR3 DNA reads TGTGCCACCAGCAGAGCGGCAGGGGGCTATGGCTACACCTTC. Encoded protein: CATSRAAGGYGYTF.

The chain links TRBV11-2 to TRBJ2-5; D remains unclear. Trimming stripped 0 bases from V and 4 bases from J, with 12 bases between. The germline V gene encodes CDR1 SGHAT and CDR2 FQNNGV. The CDR3 extends over 15 amino acids. CDR3 sequence reads: CASSLDHHPVETQYF. The CDR3, as DNA: TGTGCCAGCAGCTTAGATCACCATCCCGTAGAGACCCAGTACTTC.

The chain couples TRBV20-1 to TRBJ1-3; the D is unclear. Trimming cost V 6 bases and J 0 bases, with 9 bases left between them. Germline assignment: CDR1 DFQATT and CDR2 SNEGSKA (reference sequence). This CDR3 has 13 amino acids. CDR3 nucleotide sequence: TGCAGTGCGGCGGACTTCTCTGGAAACACCATATATTTT. As protein: CSAADFSGNTIYF.

This clonotype was counted many times. The chain recombines TRBV18 with TRBJ2-1, with TRBD2 matching over 9 bases. V shed 3 bases, J shed 6 bases, and the junction held 6 bases outside the gene matches. CDR1 and CDR2 (germline): KGHSH, LQKENI. This CDR3 region has 15 residues. The CDR3, as DNA: TGTGCCAGCTCACCTCCTGGAGCGGGGGGCAATGAGCAGTTCTTC. Its protein is CASSPPGAGGNEQFF. Using reference TRBV18 and TRBJ2-1 for the parts outside the CDR3, the full variable domain is NAGVMQNPRHLVRRRGQEARLRCSPMKGHSHVYWYRQLPEEGLKFMVYLQKENIIDESGMPKERFSAEFPKEGPSILRIQQVVRGDSAAYFCASSPPGAGGNEQFFGPGTRLTVL.

The genes are TRBV7-2 and TRBJ2-5; no clear D gene. Trimming took 0 bases from V and 14 from J, leaving 13 bases between them. The CDR3 is 12 amino acids. Germline CDR1 and CDR2: SGHTA and FQGNSA. For the CDR3, the DNA is TGTGCCAGCAGCTTAGCAAACCCCCCTCCCTACTTC. Amino acids: CASSLANPPPYF.

This clonotype was detected only a few times. CDR3 region: CASSLVPDFSNEQFF. The CDR3 DNA reads as TGTGCCAGCAGCTTGGTTCCTGATTTCTCCAATGAGCAGTTCTTC. V and J are TRBV5-4 and TRBJ2-1; no clear D. Germline values: CDR1 SGHNT, CDR2 YYREEE (reference sequence). This CDR3 spans 15 amino acids. V lost 0 bases, J lost 6 bases, and 13 bases lay in between. Variable domain in full (rest from reference TRBV5-4 and TRBJ2-1): ETGVTQSPTHLIKTRGQQVTLRCSSQSGHNTVSWYQQALGQGPQFIFQYYREEENGRGNFPPRFSGLQFPNYSSELNVNALELDDSALYLCASSLVPDFSNEQFFGPGTRLTVL.

This clonotype has at least ten counts. The chain couples TRBV18 to TRBJ2-7; D assignment may be TRBD1 or TRBD2 (7 bases each). This CDR3 contains 15 residues. CDR1 is KGHSH, CDR2 LQKENI, per germline. The germline V and J ends were trimmed by 3 bases and 5 bases, with 17 bases remaining between them. CDR3 sequence reads: CASSPDHRGGNEQYF. The CDR3 DNA reads as TGTGCCAGCTCACCGGATCACAGGGGAGGGAACGAGCAGTACTTC.